The following is a TCR beta chain sequence with its context. Seattle cases were enrolled at active infection and followed longitudinally. Study processing details: Reference gene primer amplification in the assay estimated nucleated cell counts. The assay was immunoSEQ multiplex PCR, and TCRdb's table has in-frame clones only and misses some. V, J and clone size derive from that table, while D and trimming were established from the DNA sequence. The data show 87,000 or so clones, 70% to 85% seen once. This specimen comes from a study of blood T cell repertoires in COVID-19. Looking at the study overall: COVID-19 samples, acute and convalescent, were from the United States, Italy and Spain. The cDNA or gDNA used as material had been derived from T cells, B-cell-depleted T cells, or PBMCs.

V lost 0 bases and J lost 3; bases outside the gene matches: 6. Germline CDR1 reads LGHDT; CDR2 reads YNNKEL (reference sequence). This CDR3 region has 16 residues. The TCR was taken from a woman of 80 years or more with COVID-19, enrolled during active disease. The sequencing sample was made of peripheral blood. This chain uses TRBV3-1 (or the pseudogene TRBV3-2) with TRBJ1-2; 8 nucleotides match TRBD1. The CDR3 DNA reads as TGTGCCAGCAGCCAAGATCTTGCAGGGGGCGACTATGGCTACACCTTC. Translated: CASSQDLAGGDYGYTF.